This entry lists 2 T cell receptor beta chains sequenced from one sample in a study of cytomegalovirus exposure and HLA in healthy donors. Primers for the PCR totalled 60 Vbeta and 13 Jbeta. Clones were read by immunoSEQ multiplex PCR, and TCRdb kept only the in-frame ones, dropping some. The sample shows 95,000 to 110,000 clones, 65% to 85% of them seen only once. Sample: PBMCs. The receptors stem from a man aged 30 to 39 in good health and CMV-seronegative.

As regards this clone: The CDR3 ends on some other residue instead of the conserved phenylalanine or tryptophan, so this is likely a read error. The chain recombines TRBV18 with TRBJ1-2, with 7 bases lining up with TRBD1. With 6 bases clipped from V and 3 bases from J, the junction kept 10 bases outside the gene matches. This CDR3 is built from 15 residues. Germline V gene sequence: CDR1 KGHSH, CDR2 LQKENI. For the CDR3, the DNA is TGTGCCAGCTCGCCCCCCGAGACAGGGCACTATGGCTACACCTCC. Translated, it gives CASSPPETGHYGYTS.

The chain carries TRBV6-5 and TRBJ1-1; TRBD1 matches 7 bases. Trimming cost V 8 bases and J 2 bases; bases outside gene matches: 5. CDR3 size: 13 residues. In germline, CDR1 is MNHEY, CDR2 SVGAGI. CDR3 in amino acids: CASQRQGNTEAFF. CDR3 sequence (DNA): TGTGCCAGCCAACGACAGGGTAACACTGAAGCTTTCTTT.